Below are 8 T cell receptor beta chains sequenced from a single sample in a study of blood T cell repertoires in COVID-19. Only in-frame clones appear in the TCRdb table, and some are missing; sequencing was by immunoSEQ multiplex PCR. Of about half a million clones in the sample, 80% to 90% were seen once. Sequenced sample: peripheral blood. The source of these receptors is a human donor in a cohort sampled during active COVID-19.

The V call is TRBV29-1, the J call TRBJ2-3, with D hard to call. There are 12 residues in the CDR3. Trimming shortened V by 2 bases and J by 3 bases, and 6 bases separated the two germline ends. Per the germline V gene, CDR1 is SQVTM and CDR2 is ANQGSEA. CDR3 amino acids: CSVEITTDTQYF. DNA for the CDR3: TGCAGCGTTGAAATTACTACAGATACGCAGTATTTT.

The V gene is TRBV7-8, the J gene TRBJ2-7; no clear D gene. The CDR3 contains 15 residues. The germline gives CDR1 SGHVS, CDR2 FQNEAQ. V was trimmed by 5 bases and J by 2 bases, leaving 16 bases between them. CDR3 nucleotides: TGTGCCAGCAGCCCGCAGGTGGCACCCCCCTACGAGCAGTACTTC. This sequence encodes CASSPQVAPPYEQYF.

V is TRBV11-3 and J is TRBJ2-7, with 10 bases lining up with TRBD1. With V trimmed by 5 bases and J by 6 bases, 7 bases remained unmatched. Germline V gene lookup returns CDR1 SGHNT and CDR2 YENEEA. This CDR3 has 14 amino acids. The CDR3 loop is CASSHGTGASEQYF. The CDR3 bases are TGTGCCAGCAGCCACGGGACAGGGGCCTCCGAGCAGTACTTC.

This sequence joins TRBV12-3 or TRBV12-4 and TRBJ1-1; TRBD1 agrees at 9 bases. The CDR3 runs 13 residues. The V and J ends lost 6 bases and 7 bases, in that order; junction bases with no gene match: 6. The CDR3 sequence: CASRLDRGGEAFF. The CDR3 DNA reads as TGTGCCAGCAGGCTGGACAGGGGAGGTGAAGCTTTCTTT.

The V call is TRBV6-2 or TRBV6-3, the J call TRBJ2-5, with TRBD1 matching 12 bases. V shed 6 bases and J 2 bases; nucleotides not matched to a gene: 4. CDR1 is MNHEY, CDR2 SVGEGT, per germline. The CDR3 has 15 residues. The CDR3 DNA sequence: TGTGCCAGCAGCCGGGACAGGGGGCGGCAAGAGACCCAGTACTTC. Translating it yields CASSRDRGRQETQYF.

The V gene is TRBV5-1, the J gene TRBJ2-2; D is undetermined. Germline loops: CDR1 SGHRS, CDR2 YFSETQ. This CDR3 is 15 amino acids long. The V end lost 4 bases, the J end lost 0 bases, and 10 bases lay between the germline ends. For the CDR3, the DNA is TGCGCCAGCAGCCCTGTACAAACGAACACCGGGGAGCTGTTTTTT. Residues: CASSPVQTNTGELFF.

This chain joins TRBV5-4 and TRBJ2-1; 9 bases line up with TRBD2. CDR3 size: 14 residues. Germline CDR1 and CDR2: SGHNT and YYREEE (reference sequence). Germline trimming cut 0 bases from V and 5 bases from J; bases unmatched to any gene: 0. The CDR3 sequence: CASSLGLADNEQFF. In DNA, the CDR3 is TGTGCCAGCAGCTTGGGACTAGCGGACAATGAGCAGTTCTTC.

This clone was seen a single time. The gene calls are TRBV7-6 and TRBJ2-2, with TRBD2 matching 14 bases. The ends lost 1 base at V and 5 bases at J; junction bases unmatched: 3. Germline lookup yields CDR1 SGHVS and CDR2 FNYEAQ. This CDR3 spans 17 amino acids. The CDR3 nucleotides are TGTGCCAGCAGCTTAGTGGGACTAGCGGGAGATACCGGGGAGCTGTTTTTT. The encoded protein is CASSLVGLAGDTGELFF.